This entry concerns a single TCR beta chain. The data were obtained in a study of CD8 T cells in Susac syndrome. Germline V gene data show CDR1 as SEHNR and CDR2 as FQNEAQ (reference sequence). The V and J ends lost 8 bases and 6 bases respectively, with 11 bases between them. There are 12 residues in the CDR3. A quantity of roughly 0.5 to 1 ug RNA underwent reverse transcription using random hexamers. TCRdb called the immunoSEQ multiplex PCR reads again in MiXCR, with one record for every CDR3 protein. This repertoire shows some 300,000 distinct CDR3 sequences, 89% found once; its top ten account for approximately 0.18%. Through negative isolation, CD4+ and CD8+ T cells were obtained, while TEMRA cells were enriched using FACS.

This chain links TRBV7-9 with TRBJ1-5, with no clear D. The clonotype was recovered from a human donor with multiple sclerosis. The sample was CD8+ T cells from PBMCs. CDR3 nucleotide sequence: TGTGCCAGCGGCTCTACGGGTCAGCCCCAGCATTTT. Residues: CASGSTGQPQHF.